This TCR beta chain stems from a study of blood T cell repertoires in COVID-19. In the study's own analysis: Reference gene primer amplification yielded estimated nucleated cell counts. Clones were read by immunoSEQ multiplex PCR, and TCRdb kept only the in-frame ones, dropping some. Clone size and the V and J calls come from that table; the DNA yielded D and trimming. The sample has fewer than 200,000 clones, about four fifths seen once. The sample consisted of peripheral blood. This TCR derives from a woman aged 80 or over with acute or convalescent COVID-19.

CDR3 protein: CASNPRQGWEKLFF. DNA of the CDR3: TGTGCCAGTAATCCGAGACAGGGATGGGAAAAACTGTTTTTT. J is TRBJ1-4 and V is TRBV19; 7 bases match TRBD1. The CDR3 is 14 amino acids. Germline V CDR1 and CDR2: LNHDA, SQIVND (reference sequence). J gave up 8 bases and V 7 bases, and 10 bases lay outside the gene matches.